These T cell receptor beta chains were read from a single sample in a study of T cell repertoires in cytomegalovirus infection. One entry per CDR3 protein, called by TCRdb with MiXCR from the reads. The sample carries around 450,000 distinct CDR3 sequences, about 11% recorded once. The sample taken for sequencing was PBMCs. These receptors originate from a human donor in good health (CMV status not recorded). Some clones in this sample may be carry-over from other donors' samples. The CDR3 runs from the conserved cysteine through the conserved F or W. A D gene is named only where the DNA matches it firmly. Part of the rows lack a size; the others show once, few, many or a class for expanded clones.

CASSPPSADTQYF	TGTGCCAGCAGCCCCCCCAGCGCAGATACGCAGTATTTT	many	TRBJ2-3	13	.	TRBV7-9
CASSSRGQQETQYF	TGTGCCAGCAGCTCCCGGGGACAGCAAGAGACCCAGTACTTC	many	TRBJ2-5	14	TRBD1	TRBV7-7
CASRREGTGGSTDTQYF	TGTGCCAGCAGACGTGAGGGTACCGGGGGTAGCACAGATACGCAGTATTTT	many	TRBJ2-3	17	.	TRBV12-3/TRBV12-4
CASSWGQSEQYF	TGCGCCAGCAGCTGGGGACAGTCCGAGCAGTACTTC	.	TRBJ2-7	12	TRBD1	TRBV5-1
CASSPYEGQETQYF	TGTGCCAGCAGCCCTTACGAGGGGCAAGAGACCCAGTACTTC	.	TRBJ2-5	14	.	TRBV5-5
CASRGKDSGNTIYF	TGTGCCAGCAGAGGGAAGGACTCTGGAAACACCATATATTTT	many	TRBJ1-3	14	.	TRBV7-9
CASSMRGVGTGELFF	TGTGCCAGCAGCATGCGGGGGGTAGGCACCGGGGAGCTGTTTTTT	many	TRBJ2-2	15	TRBD2	TRBV7-2
CARPRGTENSGANVLTF	TGTGCCAGGCCGCGAGGGACAGAAAACTCTGGGGCCAACGTCCTGACTTTC	many	TRBJ2-6	17	TRBD1	TRBV7-9
CSVELRSHPGGAEAFF	TGCAGCGTTGAGCTACGGTCTCACCCGGGGGGCGCTGAAGCTTTCTTT	many	TRBJ1-1	16	.	TRBV29-1
CASSLRDSNGQPQHF	TGTGCCAGCAGCTTAAGGGACAGCAACGGGCAGCCCCAGCATTTT	many	TRBJ1-5	15	TRBD1	TRBV7-3
CASSPAIVSSEQFF	TGTGCCAGCAGCCCCGCCATAGTTTCCAGTGAGCAGTTCTTC	many	TRBJ2-1	14	.	TRBV7-9
CSVRPIETQYF	TGCAGCGTTAGACCAATAGAGACCCAGTACTTC	.	TRBJ2-5	11	.	TRBV29-1
CASSLWGGGPWDEQFF	TGTGCCAGCAGCTTGTGGGGCGGGGGGCCTTGGGATGAGCAGTTCTTC	few	TRBJ2-1	16	TRBD2	TRBV5-4
CASSLQQGANTGELFF	TGTGCCAGCAGCCTCCAACAGGGGGCGAACACCGGGGAGCTGTTTTTT	many	TRBJ2-2	16	TRBD1	TRBV7-2
CASTRSRDAEAFF	TGTGCCAGCACTCGAAGCAGGGACGCTGAAGCTTTCTTT	few	TRBJ1-1	13	.	TRBV9
CASSADRWKAEAFF	TGTGCCAGTAGTGCGGACAGGTGGAAGGCTGAAGCTTTCTTT	many	TRBJ1-1	14	TRBD1	TRBV19
CASSSQKGDMYEQYF	TGTGCCAGCAGCTCCCAGAAGGGGGACATGTACGAGCAGTACTTC	many	TRBJ2-7	15	.	TRBV7-4
CASSEAGSGTSNEQFF	TGTGCCAGCAGTGAAGCGGGGAGCGGGACTAGTAATGAGCAGTTCTTC	.	TRBJ2-1	16	TRBD2	TRBV6-1
CASSPGTGTDTQYF	TGTGCCAGCAGTCCCGGGACAGGGACAGATACGCAGTATTTT	many	TRBJ2-3	14	TRBD1	TRBV7-9
CSVEERGYEQYF	TGCAGCGTTGAAGAGAGGGGCTACGAGCAGTACTTC	.	TRBJ2-7	12	.	TRBV29-1
CASSRVGPAETQYF	TGTGCCAGCAGCAGGGTGGGACCAGCGGAGACCCAGTACTTC	few	TRBJ2-5	14	.	TRBV5-4
CASSFSRGSRGEQFF	TGTGCCAGCAGCTTTAGTAGGGGGAGTCGGGGTGAGCAGTTCTTC	many	TRBJ2-1	15	.	TRBV11-2
CASSRDRNDPEAFF	TGTGCCAGTTCCCGGGACAGGAACGATCCTGAAGCTTTCTTT	many	TRBJ1-1	14	TRBD1	TRBV25-1
CASTPTGVGETQYF	TGTGCCAGTACCCCGACAGGGGTAGGAGAGACCCAGTACTTC	.	TRBJ2-5	14	TRBD1	TRBV19
CASSLALPPDGYTF	TGTGCCAGCAGCTTAGCCCTTCCTCCCGATGGCTACACCTTC	many	TRBJ1-2	14	.	TRBV7-9
CSASMTVRPDTQYF	TGCAGTGCTTCCATGACGGTTAGGCCAGATACGCAGTATTTT	many	TRBJ2-3	14	.	TRBV20-1
CASSFRTGVEFF	TGTGCCAGCAGTTTTCGGACAGGGGTTGAGTTCTTC	many	TRBJ2-1	12	TRBD1	TRBV28
CASAFGQGYGYTF	TGTGCTAGTGCCTTCGGACAGGGCTATGGCTACACCTTC	many	TRBJ1-2	13	TRBD1	TRBV12-5
CASSLLGSYEQYF	TGTGCCAGCAGCTTACTAGGCTCCTACGAGCAGTACTTC	many	TRBJ2-7	13	.	TRBV11-2
CSAREREGQNEQFF	TGCAGTGCTAGGGAGCGGGAGGGCCAAAATGAGCAGTTCTTC	.	TRBJ2-1	14	TRBD2	TRBV20-1
CASSLVGTSGYNEQFF	TGTGCCAGCAGCTTAGTCGGGACTAGCGGCTACAATGAGCAGTTCTTC	many	TRBJ2-1	16	TRBD2	TRBV7-2
CASSQSRSGGGYEQYF	TGTGCCAGCAGCCAATCCCGGAGCGGGGGAGGCTACGAGCAGTACTTC	.	TRBJ2-7	16	TRBD2	TRBV3-1
CASRDSVDTQYF	TGTGCCAGCAGAGATTCTGTAGATACGCAGTATTTT	many	TRBJ2-3	12	.	TRBV28
CASSRGTSGQETQYF	TGCGCCAGCTCCCGCGGGACTAGCGGACAAGAGACCCAGTACTTC	few	TRBJ2-5	15	TRBD2	TRBV5-1
CSAMREGDEQYF	TGCAGTGCTATGCGGGAGGGGGACGAGCAGTACTTC	few	TRBJ2-7	12	TRBD2	TRBV20-1
CASGPTGVVEGLPDTQYF	TGTGCCAGCGGGCCGACAGGGGTTGTGGAAGGTCTCCCAGATACGCAGTATTTT	.	TRBJ2-3	18	TRBD1	TRBV7-9
CASSLRDSLGYNEQFF	TGTGCCAGCAGCCTACGGGACAGTCTGGGGTACAATGAGCAGTTCTTC	many	TRBJ2-1	16	TRBD1	TRBV7-9
CASREDSGSTDTQYF	TGTGCCAGCAGGGAGGATTCTGGAAGCACAGATACGCAGTATTTT	few	TRBJ2-3	15	.	TRBV5-4
CASSSLGGQGAAGANVLTF	TGTGCCAGCAGCTCCTTGGGGGGACAGGGGGCTGCTGGGGCCAACGTCCTGACTTTC	.	TRBJ2-6	19	TRBD1	TRBV7-9
CASSRRDRGKGWEAKNIQYF	TGTGCCAGCAGCCGCCGGGACAGGGGGAAGGGTTGGGAAGCCAAAAACATTCAGTACTTC	few	TRBJ2-4	20	TRBD1	TRBV5-4
CASSFNYLLLHNEQFF	TGTGCCAGCAGTTTTAACTATCTACTTTTGCACAATGAGCAGTTCTTC	many	TRBJ2-1	16	.	TRBV12-3/TRBV12-4
CASSLEGIRDSPLHF	TGTGCCAGCAGCTTAGAAGGGATCAGAGATTCACCCCTCCACTTT	many	TRBJ1-6	15	.	TRBV11-2
CASSPLSDLDTQYF	TGTGCCAGCAGTCCATTATCCGACCTAGATACGCAGTATTTT	few	TRBJ2-3	14	.	TRBV28
CASGPAEAFF	TGTGCCAGCGGACCCGCTGAAGCTTTCTTT	.	TRBJ1-1	10	.	TRBV28
CASSNADSDEQFF	TGTGCCAGCAGTAACGCGGACAGCGATGAGCAGTTCTTC	many	TRBJ2-1	13	.	TRBV27
CASSFTQVPNYGYTF	TGTGCCAGCAGTTTTACGCAAGTGCCTAACTATGGCTACACCTTC	many	TRBJ1-2	15	.	TRBV12-3/TRBV12-4
CASSLGGTSGKYNEQFF	TGTGCCAGCAGTTTAGGGGGCACTAGCGGGAAATACAATGAGCAGTTCTTC	many	TRBJ2-1	17	TRBD2	TRBV28
CASSFGQGGSNQPQHF	TGTGCCAGCAGCTTCGGACAGGGGGGAAGCAATCAGCCCCAGCATTTT	.	TRBJ1-5	16	TRBD1	TRBV5-5